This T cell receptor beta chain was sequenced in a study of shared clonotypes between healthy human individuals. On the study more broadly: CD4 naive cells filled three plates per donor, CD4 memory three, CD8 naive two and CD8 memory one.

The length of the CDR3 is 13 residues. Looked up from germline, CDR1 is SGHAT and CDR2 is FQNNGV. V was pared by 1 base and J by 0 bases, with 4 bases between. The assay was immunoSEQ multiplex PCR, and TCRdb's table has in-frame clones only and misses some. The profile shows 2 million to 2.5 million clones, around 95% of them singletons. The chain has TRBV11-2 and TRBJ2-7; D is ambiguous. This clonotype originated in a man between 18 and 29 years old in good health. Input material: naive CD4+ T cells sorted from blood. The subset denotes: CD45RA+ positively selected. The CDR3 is CASSLAHSYEQYF. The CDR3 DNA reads TGTGCCAGCAGCTTAGCCCACTCCTACGAGCAGTACTTC.